What follows are 15 T cell receptor beta chains derived from one specimen sequenced in a study of regulatory T cells in long-lasting Graves disease. In building TCR beta libraries, iRepertoire HTBI primers were used together with Arm-PCR of CDR3 regions. MiXCR, run by TCRdb on the multiplex PCR reads, gives a single entry per CDR3 protein. The profile shows approximately 490,000 distinct CDR3 sequences, about a sixth of them singletons. Sample time point: newly diagnosed GD, antithyroid drugs for less than 3 months. Generation of the TCR library employed RNA extracted from PBMCs. The data were also submitted as part of a second study, on T cells in Graves' hyperthyroidism and ophthalmopathy.

The sequences come from peripheral blood mononuclear cells (PBMCs), collected at new diagnosis, from a patient treated with antithyroid drugs. Receptor source: a man in his forties with Graves disease.

The CDR3 DNA is TGTGCCAGCAGTCCTTATAATCTCCAGGATACGCAGTATTTT. Translation gives CASSPYNLQDTQYF. The V call is TRBV28, the J call TRBJ2-3; the D is unclear. The CDR3 runs to 14 residues. Trimming removed 5 bases from V and 6 bases from J, with 15 bases in between. The germline CDR1 and CDR2 sequences are MDHEN and SYDVKM.

This clonotype came up a few times. The chain recombines TRBV9 with TRBJ2-7; D may be TRBD1 or TRBD2 (5 bases each). In germline, CDR1 is SGDLS, CDR2 YYNGEE. The CDR3 consists of 14 residues. V lost 4 bases and J 7 bases, leaving 18 bases between the germline ends. CDR3 loop: CASSTPGTSSEQYF. The DNA of the CDR3 is TGTGCCAGCAGCACACCCGGGACCTCCTCGGAGCAGTACTTC.

In this sample, this clonotype turned up a few times. The junction departs from the called germline gene at one end, perhaps through a read error. The chain has TRBV19 and TRBJ1-1; a possible D gene is TRBD1 (5 bases). This CDR3 contains 13 residues. In germline, CDR1 is LNHDA, CDR2 SQIVND (reference sequence). CDR3 amino acids: CASSKTANTKAFF. CDR3 DNA sequence: TGTGCCAGTAGTAAGACAGCTAACACTAAAGCTTTCTTT.

The rearrangement joins TRBV28 to TRBJ1-1; D is ambiguous. CDR1 MDHEN and CDR2 SYDVKM come from the germline V gene. The CDR3 sequence is 13 residues long. Trimming removed 8 bases from V and 0 bases from J, with 10 bases in between. The CDR3: CASLNYMNTEAFF. The DNA of the CDR3 is TGTGCCAGCCTGAATTATATGAACACTGAAGCTTTCTTT.

This clonotype appeared many times. The rearrangement links TRBV6-2 or TRBV6-3 to TRBJ2-7; D uncertain. The germline V and J ends were trimmed by 3 bases and 5 bases, with 11 bases remaining between them. Germline V gene data show CDR1 as MNHEY and CDR2 as SVGEGT. The CDR3 covers 13 residues. This CDR3 is CASSYQAVNEQYF. CDR3 bases: TGTGCCAGCAGTTATCAAGCTGTAAACGAGCAGTACTTC.

The rearrangement joins TRBV4-1 to TRBJ1-2, with 7 bases matching TRBD1. This CDR3 has 13 amino acids. Germline V lookup: CDR1 MGHRA, CDR2 YSYEKL. The V segment lost 3 bases and the J segment 6 bases; nucleotides outside the gene matches: 4. The CDR3 DNA sequence: TGCGCCAGCAGCCAGGGGACAGCAGATGGCTACACCTTC. Translation gives CASSQGTADGYTF.

The table lists this clonotype with many counts. The V call is TRBV30, the J call TRBJ1-2; D gene unclear. V dropped 4 bases and J dropped 4 bases, with 16 bases sitting between them. The CDR3 sequence is 14 residues long. Germline-derived CDR1 and CDR2 are GTSNPN and SVGIG (reference sequence). CDR3 protein: CAWTASKSGYGYTF. The CDR3 nucleotides read TGTGCCTGGACAGCCTCTAAGAGCGGCTATGGCTACACCTTC.

The chain links TRBV5-1 to TRBJ2-7; a weak D match, TRBD1 (6 bases). Trimming shortened V by 4 bases and J by 0 bases, and 17 bases separated the two germline ends. This CDR3 contains 16 residues. From germline, CDR1 is SGHRS and CDR2 YFSETQ. The CDR3: CASSRGMMDSSYEQYF. In DNA form, the CDR3 reads TGCGCCAGCAGCAGGGGAATGATGGACAGCTCCTACGAGCAGTACTTC.

This chain links TRBV7-9 with TRBJ2-7; D may correspond to TRBD1 or TRBD2 (5 bases each). Germline CDR1 reads SEHNR; CDR2 reads FQNEAQ (reference sequence). V lost 1 base, J lost 7 bases, and 11 bases lay in between. The CDR3 extends over 13 amino acids. CDR3 in DNA: TGTGCCAGCAGCTTAGACAGCTGGGGGGAGCAGTACTTC. The encoded protein is CASSLDSWGEQYF.

There are many counts of this clonotype. V usage is TRBV9 and J usage is TRBJ2-1; D call uncertain. The CDR3 spans 13 residues. Germline-derived CDR1 and CDR2 are SGDLS and YYNGEE. Trimming pared 0 bases from V and 3 bases from J, leaving 4 bases between. The CDR3 region is CASSVDYYNEQFF. In DNA form, the CDR3 reads TGTGCCAGCAGCGTAGACTACTACAATGAGCAGTTCTTC.

The rearrangement joins TRBV27 to TRBJ1-2, with D perhaps TRBD1 (5 bases). V was cut by 5 bases and J by 0 bases, with 13 bases left in between. The V gene's germline CDR1 is MNHEY and CDR2 SMNVEV (reference sequence). CDR3 length: 15 amino acids. The chain's CDR3 is CASSHGAVPNYGYTF. The CDR3, as DNA: TGTGCCAGCAGTCATGGGGCGGTACCTAACTATGGCTACACCTTC.

In the case of this clonotype: Since a far larger clone is one base different, this is likely a read error. This chain uses TRBV7-9 with TRBJ2-3; D possibly corresponds to TRBD2 (7 bases). Germline V gene sequence: CDR1 SEHNR, CDR2 FQNEAQ (reference sequence). This CDR3 spans 14 amino acids. V lost 3 bases and J 2 bases, leaving 9 bases between the germline ends. CDR3 coding DNA: TGTGCCAGCAGCTTGGGGGGGCACACAGATACGCAGTATTTT. Amino acids: CASSLGGHTDTQYF.

This clonotype occurred many times. V usage is TRBV6-1 and J usage is TRBJ1-1; 8 bases map to TRBD1. Germline-derived CDR1 and CDR2 are MNHNS and SASEGT. Losses at the gene ends were 8 bases for V and 5 bases for J; bases not matched to a gene: 7. The CDR3 is 13 amino acids. In DNA form, the CDR3 reads TGTGCCAGCGAGGTCGGACAGGGAACTGAAGCTTTCTTT. This gives the protein CASEVGQGTEAFF.

This clonotype was detected ten times or more. V and J are TRBV15 and TRBJ2-4; unclear D gene. The CDR3 runs 15 residues. Per the germline V gene, CDR1 is LNHNV and CDR2 is YYDKDF (reference sequence). Trimming pared 0 bases from V and 5 bases from J, leaving 11 bases between. CDR3 loop: CATSRDHLRQNIQYF. CDR3 coding DNA: TGTGCCACCAGCAGAGATCATCTACGACAAAACATTCAGTACTTC. Drawing the rest from reference TRBV15 and TRBJ2-4, the complete variable domain is DAMVIQNPRYQVTQFGKPVTLSCSQTLNHNVMYWYQQKSSQAPKLLFHYYDKDFNNEADTPDNFQSRRPNTSFCFLDIRSPGLGDTAMYLCATSRDHLRQNIQYFGAGTRLSVL.

The chain has TRBV2 and TRBJ2-3, with 11 bases matching TRBD2. The better agreement between TRBJ2-5 and the DNA end casts doubt on the J call. From germline, CDR1 is SNHLY and CDR2 FYNNEI. The CDR3 length is 16 residues. For the CDR3, the DNA is TGTGCCAGCAGTCGGGGTAGCGGGAGGGCCGCAGAGACCCAGTACTTC. Encoded protein: CASSRGSGRAAETQYF.